This TCR beta chain was identified in a study of cytomegalovirus exposure and HLA in healthy donors (dated by TCRdb to the late 2010s). Study-wide context: According to an earlier analysis of 587 of the donors, some 180 million T cells yielded 120 million or so unique TCR beta sequences and approximately 300 Gb of sequence data. About 330 gigabases of sequencing data and around 85 million unique TCR sequences made up an early release that covered around 640 HLA-typed donors. The genetic ancestry cluster associated with self-reported Caucasian donors included around 76% of the roughly 380 genotyped donors. The study was designed to test whether signatures of past pathogen exposure could be identified by cataloging public T cell receptors. The T cell repertoires of about 700 subjects were profiled by immunosequencing and related to cytomegalovirus serostatus. Besides the first cohort of 666 subjects, a separate validation cohort made up of roughly 120 different subjects was used. The study combined high-throughput TCR immunosequencing, statistical association of individual TCRs with disease status, and machine learning to predict cytomegalovirus infection status. In a later analysis, previously published TCR beta repertoires from about 670 donors were re-analyzed and high-resolution HLA genotyping was added so that TCR occurrence patterns could be studied. Rather than using new phenotypic data, the later analysis identified candidate immune exposures from TCR beta sequences and from how often those sequences occurred across donors. An earlier analysis of nearly 600 of the donors applied high-throughput TCR beta sequencing to assess whether each TCR beta V gene segment acted as functional or pseudogenic. Donor age, sex, ethnicity and CMV serostatus were compiled alongside the repertoire data. A later genetic analysis took genome-wide SNP genotypes for 398 of the 666 donors and used that subset as a discovery cohort. Every discovery cohort repertoire had been produced on one sequencing platform. HLA typing covered class I and class II loci at four-digit resolution. Typing coverage differed by locus: A, B, C, DRB1 and DQB1 were typed in roughly 629-630 donors, DQA1 in about 500, DPA1 in around 580, and DPB1 in 400 to 480. Four or five DR-DQ haplotypes were handled as single units for association and clustering, since linkage in the cohort was strong. On average, around 200,000 unique TCR beta nucleotide sequences were sequenced per donor among 350 to 400 genotyped donors of the cohort, with roughly 20% of those sequences being non-productive. Paper-wide results and their limitations: Three of the identified cytomegalovirus-associated TCR beta chains were confirmed in vitro to be specific for cytomegalovirus antigens. Most TCR sequences were observed very rarely across donors, whereas some public TCRs were present in many individuals. A later analysis associated about 17,000 TCR beta sequences with specific HLA alleles at a false discovery rate of 0.05. When HLA alleles, especially DR and DQ, strongly co-occurred, attributing TCR associations to individual alleles was difficult. Correlated functional status among segregating V segments might reflect linkage disequilibrium, but an unknown experimental factor could not be ruled out. Some IMGT-functional V segments, including TRBV6-2 and TRBV6-3, could not be told apart with the 87-base-pair reads, so those segments were excluded. Because HLA typing was missing for some donors at each locus, association tests included only the typed subset. Several of the top co-occurrence clusters appeared to be linked to parvovirus B19, influenza, CMV and Epstein-Barr virus, according to a later analysis. In a later analysis, the rate of TCR association differed among HLA loci, with DRB1 alleles having the most associated TCRs and HLA-C alleles having the fewest. A further reported finding was that TCR beta sequences accurately predicted the HLA-A and HLA-B alleles for most subjects in the first cohort. According to a later analysis, most CMV-associated TCR beta chains appeared to be HLA-restricted, and the HLA associations seemed to be driven largely by CMV exposure. The authors suggested that the approach could potentially be generalized to other disease states and immunological phenotypes. The study listed 150 to 200 TCR beta chains as associated with cytomegalovirus. Because counts were too low, roughly 17 rarely observed V segments, including chromosome 9 orphons, were left out of the earlier analysis of approximately 500 of the donors. Roughly uniform sequencing depth across donors was assumed in presence/absence analyses, although this assumption may not hold. A group of highly shared sequence variants was considered likely to be a technical artifact of the sequencing pipeline. An earlier analysis of some 590 of the donors showed that most TCR beta V segments appeared in productive rearrangements either about 90% or about 30% of the time, which broadly matched IMGT annotations. In both the original and validation cohorts, the classifier was reported to diagnose cytomegalovirus status with high specificity and sensitivity. A later analysis found that HLA-associated TCR beta chains were more clonally expanded and had lower generation probabilities than equally common non-associated chains. According to a later genetic analysis, donors in an Asian-associated ancestry cluster had fewer N-insertions in productive TCRs than the approximately 610-donor mean. An association between a missense DCLRE1C variant and V-gene and J-gene trimming of TCR beta chains was found in a later genetic analysis and replicated in an independent cohort. CMV serostatus was the only immune exposure information available for the cohort. This cohort had only TCR beta chains sequenced, and the lack of alpha or paired-chain data limited which features could be detected.

The library was prepared using the immunoSEQ multiplex PCR assay. For the multiplex PCR, a mixture combining 60 forward primers for TCR Vbeta segments and 13 reverse primers for TCR Jbeta segments was used. Amplification of the CDR3 region of rearranged TCR beta genes was performed with a multiplex PCR assay on genomic DNA. The amplified TCR beta libraries were sequenced on the Illumina HiSeq System as 87-base-pair reads. Per the original workflow: A later analysis tallied 75 million to 95 million unique TCR beta chains across the 550 to 850 repertoires, and around 12 million of those chains were shared by two or more donors. A nearest-neighbor algorithm error-corrected the raw reads and collapsed the reads into unique sequences, merging closely related sequences to remove PCR and sequencing errors. V, D and J gene segments were assigned by aligning CDR3 sequences to IMGT reference sequences. Each retained sequence needed at least a six-nucleotide match to both a V gene segment and a J gene segment. Rearrangements were classified as productive when the CDR3 lacked stop codons and remained in frame with V and J, and all other rearrangements were classified as non-productive. Following IMGT convention, CDR3 was defined as the stretch from the second conserved V-encoded cysteine up to the conserved J-encoded phenylalanine. Sequences without an unambiguous match to a single V gene segment were excluded from the earlier analysis of 587 of the donors. An earlier analysis of 587 of the donors called V segments functional above 56.7% productive rearrangements and segregating when the between-donor standard deviation exceeded 5%. To diagnose cytomegalovirus status from the catalog of TCR beta chain sequences, a statistical classification framework was built. V and J gene assignment, in a later analysis, came from comparing TCR nucleotide sequences with IMGT/GENE-DB human TR gene sequences. The TCRdist pipeline was used in a later analysis to assign CDR3 sequences and most-parsimonious VDJ recombination scenarios. In a later analysis, each TCR beta chain was defined by its CDR3 amino acid sequence together with its V-gene family, and reads without a unique V-gene family were excluded. As a way to deal with suspected cross-contamination and a sequencing artifact, a later analysis dropped more than 500 nucleotide sequences that were highly shared and had low generation probability. For each public chain, a later analysis derived a clonal expansion index from normalized ranks of inferred template counts within each repertoire. In a later analysis, generation probabilities were computed with a VDJ recombination model fitted to out-of-frame rearrangements, and the resulting probabilities were checked against IGoR. Hypergeometric tests were used in a later analysis to score TCR-TCR, TCR-HLA and TCR-CMV co-occurrence, with a repertoire-size bias correction applied to the TCR pairs. In a later analysis, false discovery rates were estimated by permuting HLA or CMV assignments 20 times. A later analysis grouped co-occurring TCRs with DBSCAN, adding TCRdist sequence similarity when clustering within HLA-allele-positive subsets. Repertoires with fewer than 30,000 or more than 120,000 public chains were left out of co-occurrence clustering, as were a handful of repertoires with anomalous nucleotide sharing. The immuneACCESS repertoire file appears here via TCRdb, limited to in-frame rearrangements. These files lack a portion of the clones; in checked studies, under half of the deficit traces to unresolved V genes, and the cause of the others is not known. V and J calls and clone size follow that table, whereas D and trimming were derived from the DNA. This sample has around 190,000 clones in its table, and around 88% of those were observed once. Of the sample, 0.31% is held by the ten largest clones.

The cohort was made up of approximately 670 healthy bone marrow donors. At the time of sampling, all cohort members were nominally healthy, though unrecorded immune exposures were likely present. The donor was CMV seronegative and belonged to the group of several hundred seronegative cohort members. Each donor provided a peripheral blood sample, and peripheral blood mononuclear cells were used for TCR beta sequencing. Genomic DNA extraction from the blood cell samples was performed with the Qiagen DNeasy Blood Extraction Kit. Worth noting for this clone: What this receptor recognizes is not known. An end of the junction differs from the germline gene, which may be a read error.

The CDR3 covers 14 residues, taking in both the cysteine and the phenylalanine. The sequence is cut down to CDR3 DNA, 42 bases in frame from base 1. CDR1 and CDR2, looked up from the germline V gene, are SGHRS and YFSETQ. Sequenced sample: PBMCs. This sequence originates from a woman aged 25 to 39 in good health and CMV-seronegative. The chain is made from TRBV5-1 and TRBJ1-1; there is no confident call for the D gene. In nucleotides, the sequence is TGCGCCAGCAGATTGGGCGGGCTTGGCACTGAAGCTTTCTTT. Translated, this gives CASRLGGLGTEAFF. Here the CDR3 is joined to the reference TRBV5-1 and TRBJ1-1 genes, and the full variable domain is: KAGVTQTPRYLIKTRGQQVTLSCSPISGHRSVSWYQQTPGQGLQFLFEYFSETQRNKGNFPGRFSGRQFSNSRSEMNVSTLELGDSALYLCASRLGGLGTEAFFGQGTRLTVV.